These 31 T cell receptor beta chains originate from one sample sequenced in a study of vaccination and CD4 T cells after COVID-19. The Oncomine TCR Beta short-read assay sequenced DNA from cultured CD4+ T cells. TCRdb used MiXCR to reprocess the PCR reads, holding one entry per CDR3 protein. The profile shows about 19,000 distinct CDR3 sequences, around 45% of them singletons. For these receptors, no antigen is known. Sample treatment: roughly 10-day PBMC culture with coronavirus spike peptide pools or control peptides (ViraFEST assay). The sequences come from CD4+ T cells from blood, cultured in vitro, collected after SARS-CoV-2 vaccination. These receptors were obtained from a human donor who had recovered from COVID-19.

The V and J genes are TRBV12-3 or TRBV12-4 and TRBJ2-7, with 10 bases lining up with TRBD1. This CDR3 has 15 amino acids. Trimming at V came to 5 bases and at J to 6 bases, leaving 10 bases not matched to a gene. CDR3: CASSPGTGVRSEQYF. The CDR3 DNA sequence: TGTGCCAGCAGTCCCGGGACAGGGGTACGGAGCGAGCAGTACTTC.

This clonotype was seen a single time. The chain links TRBV6-1 to TRBJ1-5; TRBD1 matches at 10 bases. The CDR3 totals 16 residues. Germline V gene lookup returns CDR1 MNHNS and CDR2 SASEGT. The junction had 9 bases not matched to a gene; V was cut back by 5 bases and J by 5 bases. This chain's CDR3 is CASSTARQGAYQPQHF. Here the CDR3 DNA reads TGTGCCAGCAGTACAGCAAGACAGGGGGCCTATCAGCCCCAGCATTTT.

A few counts support this clonotype. The chain uses TRBV27 and TRBJ1-6; D is possibly TRBD1 (5 bases). Germline V gives CDR1 MNHEY, CDR2 SMNVEV (reference sequence). The ends were cut back, 8 bases at V and 11 bases at J, with 16 bases in the middle. CDR3 length equals 13 residues. The CDR3 coding sequence is TGTGCCAGCGGTCCCCGAGGGGTGCCACCCCTCCACTTT. Translating it yields CASGPRGVPPLHF.

The chain is built from TRBV20-1 and TRBJ2-5; 8 bases are a match to TRBD1. The CDR3 contains 13 residues. V gave up 5 bases and J gave up 1 base; unmatched junction bases: 3. Germline CDR1 is DFQATT and CDR2 is SNEGSKA (reference sequence). The CDR3 DNA sequence: TGCAGTGCTGTCGGGACAGGCCAAGAGACCCAGTACTTC. Protein product: CSAVGTGQETQYF.

CDR3 in DNA: TGTGCCAGCAGCCCGGACTCTGGGGCCAACGTCCTGACTTTC. This sequence encodes CASSPDSGANVLTF. The chain combines TRBV7-3 with TRBJ2-6; D gene uncertain. The ends were cut back, 5 bases at V and 0 bases at J, with 5 bases in the middle. CDR1 and CDR2 from the germline V gene are SGHTA and FQGTGA. The CDR3 length is 14 residues.

The V and J genes are TRBV11-2 and TRBJ2-5; TRBD2 aligns across 7 bases. After removal of 2 bases from V and 4 bases from J, the junction contained 10 bases not matched to a gene. Germline V CDR1 and CDR2: SGHAT, FQNNGV. The CDR3 sequence is 16 residues long. The CDR3 is CASSLFRGSSVETQYF. DNA for the CDR3: TGTGCCAGCAGCTTATTCCGCGGGAGTTCGGTAGAGACCCAGTACTTC.

The genes are TRBV20-1 and TRBJ1-2; 8 positions agree with TRBD1. V shed 6 bases, J shed 0 bases, and the junction held 6 bases outside the gene matches. This CDR3 is built from 14 residues. CDR1 DFQATT and CDR2 SNEGSKA come from the germline V gene (reference sequence). The CDR3 coding sequence is TGCAGTGCGAGAAGGACAGGGACTAACTATGGCTACACCTTC. Translating gives CSARRTGTNYGYTF.

This clonotype was counted a few times. The chain recombines TRBV6-5 with TRBJ1-6; D unresolved. V was pared by 3 bases and J by 9 bases, with 6 bases between. This CDR3 region has 12 residues. The germline V gene encodes CDR1 MNHEY and CDR2 SVGAGI. The CDR3 nucleotides read TGTGCCAGCAGTTATATGGTTTCACCCCTCCACTTT. Its protein is CASSYMVSPLHF.

The chain uses TRBV27 and TRBJ2-1, with unresolved D. Trimming stripped 5 bases from V and 6 bases from J, with 17 bases between. This CDR3 region has 15 residues. Germline V CDR1 and CDR2: MNHEY, SMNVEV (reference sequence). CDR3 nucleotide sequence: TGTGCCAGCAGTGCCGGTTTTCCGGTGTTCAATGAGCAGTTCTTC. It specifies CASSAGFPVFNEQFF.

The CDR3 loop reads CASSQGTGFKVDTEAFF. CDR3 nucleotide sequence: TGTGCCAGCAGCCAGGGTACAGGGTTTAAGGTTGACACTGAAGCTTTCTTT. V and J are TRBV4-2 and TRBJ1-1; D is perhaps TRBD1 (6 bases). Germline loops: CDR1 LGHNA, CDR2 YNFKEQ. CDR3 length: 17 amino acids. V dropped 3 bases and J dropped 3 bases, with 20 bases sitting between them.

This rearrangement joins TRBV20-1 to TRBJ2-2; D remains unclear. The CDR3 totals 14 residues. Germline CDR1 DFQATT, CDR2 SNEGSKA (reference sequence). With 6 bases removed from V and 0 bases from J, the gap between germline ends came to 11 bases. CDR3 sequence (DNA): TGCAGTGCCCAGCGAACCGCGAACACCGGGGAGCTGTTTTTT. Residues: CSAQRTANTGELFF.

The chain uses TRBV28 and TRBJ1-2; 9 nucleotides line up with TRBD1. CDR1 and CDR2 (germline): MDHEN, SYDVKM. CDR3 length: 14 amino acids. J gave up 4 bases and V 6 bases, and 6 bases lay outside the gene matches. CDR3 sequence (DNA): TGTGCCAGCAGCTGGACAGGGGTTGCCTATGGCTACACCTTC. This translates into CASSWTGVAYGYTF.

V gene TRBV19 combines with J gene TRBJ1-2, with 9 bases matching TRBD1. The CDR3 contains 15 residues. CDR1 and CDR2 from the germline V gene are LNHDA and SQIVND (reference sequence). J lost 2 bases, V lost 4 bases, and 5 bases had no gene match. CDR3 amino acids: CASSNHGQGNYGYTF. The CDR3 DNA is TGTGCCAGTAGTAACCACGGACAGGGGAACTATGGCTACACCTTC.

This rearrangement joins TRBV27 to TRBJ2-1; 8 positions match TRBD2. CDR1 and CDR2 from the germline V gene are MNHEY and SMNVEV (reference sequence). V dropped 7 bases and J dropped 1; count of bases not matched to a gene: 6. This CDR3 has 15 amino acids. CDR3 protein: CASIYSGGSYNEQFF. Here the CDR3 DNA reads TGTGCCAGCATCTACTCGGGGGGGTCCTACAATGAGCAGTTCTTC.

This clonotype turned up a few times. The chain is built from TRBV11-3 and TRBJ2-7; D may match TRBD1 or TRBD2 (5 bases each). CDR1 SGHNT and CDR2 YENEEA come from the germline V gene. This CDR3 contains 14 residues. V was pared by 4 bases and J by 4 bases, with 14 bases between. Written as DNA, the CDR3 is TGTGCCAGCAGCTCGAGGGACGGAACTTACGAGCAGTACTTC. Translation gives CASSSRDGTYEQYF.

The chain carries TRBV20-1 and TRBJ1-5; 8 bases line up with TRBD1. The V segment lost 3 bases and the J segment 7 bases; nucleotides outside the gene matches: 11. There are 15 residues in the CDR3. Germline V gene lookup returns CDR1 DFQATT and CDR2 SNEGSKA (reference sequence). CDR3 amino acids: CSARVRGRSEQPQHF. As DNA, the CDR3 is TGCAGTGCTAGGGTCAGGGGGCGCTCGGAGCAGCCCCAGCATTTT.

The V gene is TRBV21-1, the J gene TRBJ2-2; the table names TRBD1, a call not compared with the DNA. TRBV21-1 is an annotated pseudogene. There are 12 residues in the CDR3. CDR3 amino acids: CASSRQGRELFF. As DNA, the CDR3 is TGTGCCAGCAGCAGACAGGGACGGGAGCTGTTTTTT.

V usage is TRBV5-6 and J usage is TRBJ2-3, with 11 bases aligning to TRBD1. Per germline, CDR1 SGHDT and CDR2 YYEEEE. Trimming took 4 bases from V and 6 from J; bases not matched to a gene: 7. There are 15 residues in the CDR3. CDR3 coding DNA: TGTGCCAGCAGCGACACCGGGACAGGGGGGGATACGCAGTATTTT. Translated: CASSDTGTGGDTQYF.

The chain joins TRBV20-1 to TRBJ2-3, with a tentative D call TRBD2 (5 bases). V was trimmed by 3 bases and J by 6 bases, leaving 13 bases between them. The CDR3 is 13 residues long. Germline CDR1 is DFQATT and CDR2 is SNEGSKA (reference sequence). The CDR3 DNA follows: TGCAGTGCTAGGCACGGGGTGCGTGATACGCAGTATTTT. As protein: CSARHGVRDTQYF.

J is TRBJ1-6 and V is TRBV5-4; TRBD1 might be the D (5 bases). The CDR3 is made up of 15 amino acids. The germline V and J ends were trimmed by 0 bases and 5 bases, with 9 bases remaining between them. From germline, CDR1 is SGHNT and CDR2 YYREEE (reference sequence). The CDR3 sequence is CASSLAGNHNSPLHF. CDR3 in DNA: TGTGCCAGCAGCTTGGCAGGGAACCATAATTCACCCCTCCACTTT.

V gene TRBV7-9 combines with J gene TRBJ2-5; no clear D gene. The V and J ends lost 4 bases and 3 bases respectively, with 12 bases between them. CDR3 size: 14 residues. Per the germline V gene, CDR1 is SEHNR and CDR2 is FQNEAQ (reference sequence). This CDR3 is CASSSMGLEETQYF. The CDR3 coding sequence is TGTGCCAGCAGCTCAATGGGTTTGGAAGAGACCCAGTACTTC.

This clonotype was counted a few times. V gene TRBV11-3 combines with J gene TRBJ1-1; unclear D gene. V was shortened by 1 base and J by 6 bases, with 12 bases between the two germline ends. This CDR3 has 14 amino acids. Germline CDR1 is SGHNT and CDR2 is YENEEA. CDR3 DNA: TGTGCCAGCAGCTTAGGACGGCTAAGCGCTGAAGCTTTCTTT. Translated: CASSLGRLSAEAFF.

Only a few counts were recorded for this clonotype. The rearrangement joins TRBV7-2 to TRBJ1-1, with TRBD1 matching 12 bases. Germline-derived CDR1 and CDR2 are SGHTA and FQGNSA. Losses at the gene ends were 4 bases for V and 7 bases for J; bases not matched to a gene: 7. CDR3 length: 15 residues. The CDR3 DNA sequence: TGTGCCAGCAGCTCTGGGACAGGGGGCGCGGGTGAAGCTTTCTTT. This sequence encodes CASSSGTGGAGEAFF.

The chain uses TRBV20-1 and TRBJ2-1; 8 bases agree with TRBD2. V gave up 1 base and J gave up 7 bases; unmatched junction bases: 6. The CDR3 runs 14 residues. Germline assignment: CDR1 DFQATT and CDR2 SNEGSKA (reference sequence). CDR3 sequence (DNA): TGCAGTGCTAGAGCGGGAGGGCCTAGGAATGAGCAGTTCTTC. Encoded protein: CSARAGGPRNEQFF.

V is TRBV6-1 and J is TRBJ1-2; 7 nucleotides agree with TRBD1. There are 14 residues in the CDR3. With 4 bases clipped from V and 2 bases from J, the junction kept 4 bases outside the gene matches. The germline gives CDR1 MNHNS, CDR2 SASEGT. CDR3 protein: CASSAGQRNYGYTF. In nucleotides, the CDR3 is TGTGCCAGCAGTGCGGGACAGAGGAACTATGGCTACACCTTC.

The chain joins TRBV7-8 to TRBJ2-6, with D possibly being TRBD2 (5 bases). The CDR3 runs to 14 residues. V lost 5 bases and J 2 bases, leaving 7 bases between the germline ends. Germline V gives CDR1 SGHVS, CDR2 FQNEAQ. DNA for the CDR3: TGTGCCAGCAGCGAGGGCCCTGGGGCCAACGTCCTGACTTTC. Encoded protein: CASSEGPGANVLTF.

The chain has TRBV5-1 and TRBJ1-2; D not resolved. Trimming cost V 2 bases and J 7 bases, with 12 bases left between them. Germline assignment: CDR1 SGHRS and CDR2 YFSETQ. This CDR3 is built from 13 residues. The CDR3 coding sequence is TGCGCCAGCAGCTTTGAAGGGATCTCTGGCTACACCTTC. Its protein is CASSFEGISGYTF. Looking up the rest from reference TRBV5-1 and TRBJ1-2 gives the full variable domain: KAGVTQTPRYLIKTRGQQVTLSCSPISGHRSVSWYQQTPGQGLQFLFEYFSETQRNKGNFPGRFSGRQFSNSRSEMNVSTLELGDSALYLCASSFEGISGYTFGSGTRLTVV.

The V gene is TRBV4-1, the J gene TRBJ1-5; D possibly corresponds to TRBD1 (6 bases). From germline, CDR1 is MGHRA and CDR2 YSYEKL. V dropped 1 base and J dropped 2 bases, with 12 bases sitting between them. CDR3 length: 16 residues. DNA for the CDR3: TGCGCCAGCAGCCAAGCTCCATACAGGGGCAATCAGCCCCAGCATTTT. This translates into CASSQAPYRGNQPQHF.

The chain employs TRBV20-1 and TRBJ1-1; D ambiguous. The CDR3 has 11 amino acids. V dropped 5 bases and J dropped 5 bases, with 9 bases sitting between them. From germline, CDR1 is DFQATT and CDR2 SNEGSKA (reference sequence). The CDR3 region is CSAPTGTEAFF. CDR3 sequence (DNA): TGCAGTGCTCCGACCGGGACTGAAGCTTTCTTT.

V and J are TRBV2 and TRBJ2-3; maybe TRBD2 (6 bases). Germline CDR1 reads SNHLY; CDR2 reads FYNNEI. Trimming removed 7 bases from V and 6 bases from J, with 20 bases in between. This CDR3 has 15 residues. CDR3 in amino acids: CASNHRIGTGDTQYF. DNA for the CDR3: TGTGCCAGCAATCATCGGATAGGGACTGGTGATACGCAGTATTTT.

This chain links TRBV30 with TRBJ1-5, with 8 nucleotides matching TRBD1. From germline, CDR1 is GTSNPN and CDR2 SVGIG (reference sequence). Trimming at V came to 1 base and at J to 7 bases, leaving 6 bases not matched to a gene. The CDR3 extends over 14 amino acids. This CDR3 reads CAWSGQGAWQPQHF. CDR3 DNA sequence: TGTGCCTGGAGTGGTCAGGGGGCCTGGCAGCCCCAGCATTTT. Complete variable domain (other parts from reference TRBV30 and TRBJ1-5): SQTIHQWPATLVQPVGSPLSLECTVEGTSNPNLYWYRQAAGRGLQLLFYSVGIGQISSEVPQNLSASRPQDRQFILSSKKLLLSDSGFYLCAWSGQGAWQPQHFGDGTRLSIL.